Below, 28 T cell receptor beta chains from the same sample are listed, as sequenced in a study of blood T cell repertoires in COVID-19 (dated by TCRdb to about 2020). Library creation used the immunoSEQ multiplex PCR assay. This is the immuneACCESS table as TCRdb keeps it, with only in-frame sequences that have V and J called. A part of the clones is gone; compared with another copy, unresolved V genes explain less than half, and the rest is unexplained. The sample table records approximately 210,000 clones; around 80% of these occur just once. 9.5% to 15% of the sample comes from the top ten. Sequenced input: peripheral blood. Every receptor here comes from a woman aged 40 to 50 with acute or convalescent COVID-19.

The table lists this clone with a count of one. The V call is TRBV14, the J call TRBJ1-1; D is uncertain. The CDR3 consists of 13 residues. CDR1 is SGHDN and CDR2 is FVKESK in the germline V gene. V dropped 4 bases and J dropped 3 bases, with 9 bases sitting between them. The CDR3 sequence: CASSPRGYTEAFF. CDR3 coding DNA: TGTGCCAGCAGCCCTCGGGGATACACTGAAGCTTTCTTT.

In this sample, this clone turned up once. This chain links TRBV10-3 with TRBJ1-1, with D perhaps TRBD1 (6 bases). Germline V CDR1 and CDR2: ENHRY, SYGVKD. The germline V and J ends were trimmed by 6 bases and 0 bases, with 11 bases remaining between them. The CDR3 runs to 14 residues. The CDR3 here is CAIRDSNMNTEAFF. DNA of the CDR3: TGTGCCATCAGGGACAGCAACATGAACACTGAAGCTTTCTTT.

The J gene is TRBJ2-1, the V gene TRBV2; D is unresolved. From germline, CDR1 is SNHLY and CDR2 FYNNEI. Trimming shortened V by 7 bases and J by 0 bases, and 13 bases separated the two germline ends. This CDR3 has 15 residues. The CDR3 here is CASTQEMSSYNEQFF. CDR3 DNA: TGTGCCAGCACCCAGGAAATGAGCTCCTACAATGAGCAGTTCTTC.

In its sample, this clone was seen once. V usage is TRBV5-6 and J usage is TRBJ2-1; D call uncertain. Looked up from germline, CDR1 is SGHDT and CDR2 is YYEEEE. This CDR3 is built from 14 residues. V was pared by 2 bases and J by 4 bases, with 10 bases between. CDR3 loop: CASSLPLGYNEQFF. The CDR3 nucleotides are TGTGCCAGCAGCTTACCACTCGGTTACAATGAGCAGTTCTTC.

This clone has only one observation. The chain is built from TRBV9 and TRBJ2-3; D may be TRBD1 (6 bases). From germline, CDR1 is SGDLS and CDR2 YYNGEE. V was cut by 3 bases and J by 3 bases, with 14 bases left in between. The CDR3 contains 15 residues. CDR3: CASSAGVRNTDTQYF. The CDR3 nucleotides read TGTGCCAGCAGCGCAGGGGTAAGAAATACAGATACGCAGTATTTT. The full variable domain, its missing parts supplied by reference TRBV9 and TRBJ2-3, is DSGVTQTPKHLITATGQRVTLRCSPRSGDLSVYWYQQSLDQGLQFLIQYYNGEERAKGNILERFSAQQFPDLHSELNLSSLELGDSALYFCASSAGVRNTDTQYFGPGTRLTVL.

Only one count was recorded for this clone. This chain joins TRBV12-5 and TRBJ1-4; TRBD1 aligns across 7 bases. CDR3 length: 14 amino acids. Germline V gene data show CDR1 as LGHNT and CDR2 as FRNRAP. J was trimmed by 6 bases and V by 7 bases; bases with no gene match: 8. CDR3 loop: CASALTGIDEKLFF. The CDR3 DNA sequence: TGTGCTAGTGCCTTGACAGGGATAGATGAAAAACTGTTTTTT.

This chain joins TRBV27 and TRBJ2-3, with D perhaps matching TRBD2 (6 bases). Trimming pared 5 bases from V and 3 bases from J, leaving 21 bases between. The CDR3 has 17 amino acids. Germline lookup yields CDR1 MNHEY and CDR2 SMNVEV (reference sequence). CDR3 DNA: TGTGCCAGCAGTGACCTGGGGGGACGGATAATTACAGATACGCAGTATTTT. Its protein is CASSDLGGRIITDTQYF.

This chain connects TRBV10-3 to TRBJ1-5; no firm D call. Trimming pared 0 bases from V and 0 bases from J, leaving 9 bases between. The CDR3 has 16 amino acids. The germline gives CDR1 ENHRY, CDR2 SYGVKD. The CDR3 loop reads CAISESARYSNQPQHF. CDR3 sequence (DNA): TGTGCCATCAGTGAGTCGGCCAGATATAGCAATCAGCCCCAGCATTTT.

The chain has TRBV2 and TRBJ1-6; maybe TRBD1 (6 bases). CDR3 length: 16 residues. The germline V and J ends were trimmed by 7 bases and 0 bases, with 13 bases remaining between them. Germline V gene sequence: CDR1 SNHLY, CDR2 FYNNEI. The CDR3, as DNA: TGTGCCAGCAAACGGGACACTTCCTCCTATAATTCACCCCTCCACTTT. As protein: CASKRDTSSYNSPLHF.

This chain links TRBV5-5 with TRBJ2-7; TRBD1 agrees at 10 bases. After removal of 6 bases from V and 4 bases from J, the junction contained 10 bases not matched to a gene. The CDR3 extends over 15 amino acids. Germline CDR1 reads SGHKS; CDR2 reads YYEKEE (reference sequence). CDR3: CASIDRDRGFYEQYF. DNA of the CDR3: TGTGCCAGCATCGACCGGGACAGGGGTTTTTACGAGCAGTACTTC.

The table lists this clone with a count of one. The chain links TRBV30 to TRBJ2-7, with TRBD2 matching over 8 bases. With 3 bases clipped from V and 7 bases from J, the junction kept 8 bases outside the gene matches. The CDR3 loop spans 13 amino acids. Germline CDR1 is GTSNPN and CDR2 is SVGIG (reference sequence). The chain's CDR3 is CAWRGGGPREQYF. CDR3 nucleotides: TGTGCCTGGAGAGGCGGGGGGCCTCGGGAGCAGTACTTC.

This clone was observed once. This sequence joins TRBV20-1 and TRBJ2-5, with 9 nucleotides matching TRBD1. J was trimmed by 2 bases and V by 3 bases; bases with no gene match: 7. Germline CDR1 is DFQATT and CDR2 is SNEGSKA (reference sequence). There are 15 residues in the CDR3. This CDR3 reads CSASPRTGAQETQYF. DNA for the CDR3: TGCAGTGCTAGTCCCCGGACAGGGGCGCAAGAGACCCAGTACTTC.

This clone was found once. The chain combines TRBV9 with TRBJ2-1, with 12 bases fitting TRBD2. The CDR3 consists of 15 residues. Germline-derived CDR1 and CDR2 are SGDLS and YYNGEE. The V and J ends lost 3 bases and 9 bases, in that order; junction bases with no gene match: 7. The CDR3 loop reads CASSARLAGGPEQFF. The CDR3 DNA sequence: TGTGCCAGCAGCGCCCGGCTAGCGGGGGGGCCTGAGCAGTTCTTC.

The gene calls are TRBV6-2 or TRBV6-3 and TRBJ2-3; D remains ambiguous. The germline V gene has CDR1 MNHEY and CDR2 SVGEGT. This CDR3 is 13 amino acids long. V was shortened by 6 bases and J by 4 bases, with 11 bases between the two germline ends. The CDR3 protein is CASSPDNPDTQYF. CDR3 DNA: TGTGCCAGCAGCCCCGACAATCCAGATACGCAGTATTTT.

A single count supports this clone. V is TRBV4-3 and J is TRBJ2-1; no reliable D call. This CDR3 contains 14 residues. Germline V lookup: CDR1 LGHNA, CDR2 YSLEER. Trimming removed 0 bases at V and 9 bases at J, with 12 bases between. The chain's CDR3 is CASSQDNIGGEQFF. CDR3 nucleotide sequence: TGCGCCAGCAGCCAAGATAATATTGGCGGTGAGCAGTTCTTC.

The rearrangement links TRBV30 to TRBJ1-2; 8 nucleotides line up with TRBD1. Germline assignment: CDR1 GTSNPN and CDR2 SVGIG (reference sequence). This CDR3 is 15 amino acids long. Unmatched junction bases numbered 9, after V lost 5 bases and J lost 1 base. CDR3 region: CAWDAQGAFNYGYTF. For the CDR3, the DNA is TGTGCCTGGGACGCCCAGGGGGCATTTAACTATGGCTACACCTTC.

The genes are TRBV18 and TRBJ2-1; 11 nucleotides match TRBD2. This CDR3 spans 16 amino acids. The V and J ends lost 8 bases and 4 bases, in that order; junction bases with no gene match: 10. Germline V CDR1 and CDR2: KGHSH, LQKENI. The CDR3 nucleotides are TGTGCCAGCCCTTCCGCTACTAGCGGGGGATACAATGAGCAGTTCTTC. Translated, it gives CASPSATSGGYNEQFF.

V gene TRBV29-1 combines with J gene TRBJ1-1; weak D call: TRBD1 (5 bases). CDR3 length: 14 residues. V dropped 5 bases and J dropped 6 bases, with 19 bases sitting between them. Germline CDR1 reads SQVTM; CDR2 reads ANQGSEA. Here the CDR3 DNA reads TGCAGCGTTCAGGGCGCAGGGCCAGTAGCTGAAGCTTTCTTT. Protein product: CSVQGAGPVAEAFF.

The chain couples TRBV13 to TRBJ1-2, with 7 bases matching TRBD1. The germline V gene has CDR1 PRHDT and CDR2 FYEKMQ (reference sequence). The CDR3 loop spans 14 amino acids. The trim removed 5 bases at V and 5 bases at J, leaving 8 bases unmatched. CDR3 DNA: TGTGCCAGCAGCCGGACCGGGACAGCTTATGGCTACACCTTC. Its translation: CASSRTGTAYGYTF.

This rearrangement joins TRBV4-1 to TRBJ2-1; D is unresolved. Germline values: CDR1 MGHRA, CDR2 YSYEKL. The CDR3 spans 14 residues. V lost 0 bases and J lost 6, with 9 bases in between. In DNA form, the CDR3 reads TGCGCCAGCAGCCAAGACGACTGGAGCAATGAGCAGTTCTTC. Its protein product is CASSQDDWSNEQFF.

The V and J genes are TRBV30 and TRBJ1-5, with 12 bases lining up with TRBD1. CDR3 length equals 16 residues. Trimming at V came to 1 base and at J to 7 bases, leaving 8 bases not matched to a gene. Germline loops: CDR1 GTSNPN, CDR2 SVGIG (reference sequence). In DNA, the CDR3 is TGTGCCTGGAGTGCCCCGGGACAGGGGGCGGGACAGCCCCAGCATTTT. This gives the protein CAWSAPGQGAGQPQHF.

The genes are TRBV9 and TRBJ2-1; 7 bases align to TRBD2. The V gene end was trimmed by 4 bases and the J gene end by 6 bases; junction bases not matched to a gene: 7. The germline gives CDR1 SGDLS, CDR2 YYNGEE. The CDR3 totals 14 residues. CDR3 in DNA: TGTGCCAGCAGCCCCCTCCCGGGGGGCAATGAGCAGTTCTTC. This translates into CASSPLPGGNEQFF.

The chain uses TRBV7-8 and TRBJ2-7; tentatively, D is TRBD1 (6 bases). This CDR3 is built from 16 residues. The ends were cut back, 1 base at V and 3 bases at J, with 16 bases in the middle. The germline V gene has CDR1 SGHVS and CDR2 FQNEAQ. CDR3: CASSLGGTSGLYEQYF. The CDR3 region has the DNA TGTGCCAGCAGCTTAGGAGGGACAAGTGGTCTCTACGAGCAGTACTTC. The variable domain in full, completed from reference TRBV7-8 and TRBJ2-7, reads GAGVSQSPRYKVAKRGQDVALRCDPISGHVSLFWYQQALGQGPEFLTYFQNEAQLDKSGLPSDRFFAERPEGSVSTLKIQRTQQEDSAVYLCASSLGGTSGLYEQYFGPGTRLTVT.

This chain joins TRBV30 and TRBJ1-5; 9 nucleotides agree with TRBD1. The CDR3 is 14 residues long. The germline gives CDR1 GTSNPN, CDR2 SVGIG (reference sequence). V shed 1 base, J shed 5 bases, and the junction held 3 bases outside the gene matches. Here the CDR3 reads CAWSAGQGDQPQHF. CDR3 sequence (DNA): TGTGCCTGGAGTGCGGGACAGGGAGATCAGCCCCAGCATTTT.

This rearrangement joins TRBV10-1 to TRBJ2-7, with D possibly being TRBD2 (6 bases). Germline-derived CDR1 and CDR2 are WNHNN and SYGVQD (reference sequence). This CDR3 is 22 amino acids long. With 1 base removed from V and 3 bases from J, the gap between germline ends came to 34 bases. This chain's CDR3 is CASSECRQRARDKIALGYEQYF. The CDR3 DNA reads TGCGCCAGCAGTGAGTGCCGACAGCGGGCGCGGGATAAAATTGCGTTGGGCTACGAGCAGTACTTC.

CDR3 sequence (DNA): TGTGCCAGCAGCCGGATGAGTAGCCAAAACATTCAGTACTTC. Translation: CASSRMSSQNIQYF. The chain couples TRBV6-5 to TRBJ2-4; D gene uncertain. Trimming removed 6 bases at V and 5 bases at J, with 14 bases between. In germline, CDR1 is MNHEY, CDR2 SVGAGI. The length of the CDR3 is 14 residues.

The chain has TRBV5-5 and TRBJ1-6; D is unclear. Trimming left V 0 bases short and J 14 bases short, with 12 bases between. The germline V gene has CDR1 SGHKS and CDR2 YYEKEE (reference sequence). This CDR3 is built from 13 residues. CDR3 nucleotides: TGTGCCAGCAGCTTGGGAGGCATCGGGGCCCTCCACTTT. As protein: CASSLGGIGALHF.

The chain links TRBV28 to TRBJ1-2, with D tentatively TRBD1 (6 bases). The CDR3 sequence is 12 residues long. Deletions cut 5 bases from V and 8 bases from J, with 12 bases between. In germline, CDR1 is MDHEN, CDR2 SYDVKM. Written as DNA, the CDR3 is TGTGCCAGCAGTGCAGGGGCGCCCGGCTACACCTTC. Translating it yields CASSAGAPGYTF.